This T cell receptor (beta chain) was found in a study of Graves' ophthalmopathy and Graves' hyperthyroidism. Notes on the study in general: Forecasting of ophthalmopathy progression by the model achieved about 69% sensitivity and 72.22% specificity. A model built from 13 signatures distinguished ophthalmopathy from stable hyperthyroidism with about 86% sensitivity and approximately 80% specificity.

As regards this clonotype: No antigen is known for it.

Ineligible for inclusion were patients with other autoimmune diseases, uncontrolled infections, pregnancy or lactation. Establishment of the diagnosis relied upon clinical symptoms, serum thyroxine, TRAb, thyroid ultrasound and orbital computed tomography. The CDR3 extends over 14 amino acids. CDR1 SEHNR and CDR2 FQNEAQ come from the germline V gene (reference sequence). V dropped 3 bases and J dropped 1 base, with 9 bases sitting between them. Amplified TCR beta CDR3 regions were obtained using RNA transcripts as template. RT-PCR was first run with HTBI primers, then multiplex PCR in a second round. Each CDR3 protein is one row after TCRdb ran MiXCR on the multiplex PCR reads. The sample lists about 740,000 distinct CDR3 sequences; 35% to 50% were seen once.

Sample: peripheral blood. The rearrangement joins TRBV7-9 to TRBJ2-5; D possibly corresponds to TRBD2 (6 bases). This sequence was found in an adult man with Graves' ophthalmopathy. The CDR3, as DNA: TGTGCCAGCAGCTTGGGGGACTTCCAAGAGACCCAGTACTTC. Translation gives CASSLGDFQETQYF. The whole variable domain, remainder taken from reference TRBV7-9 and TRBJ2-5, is DTGVSQNPRHKITKRGQNVTFRCDPISEHNRLYWYRQTLGQGPEFLTYFQNEAQLEKSRLLSDRFSAERPKGSFSTLEIQRTEQGDSAMYLCASSLGDFQETQYFGPGTRLLVL.